These 14 T cell receptor beta chains came from one sample sequenced in a study of cytomegalovirus exposure and HLA in healthy donors. 13 Jbeta primers and 60 Vbeta primers were used for the PCR. Repertoires were generated with immunoSEQ multiplex PCR, while TCRdb's copy carries only in-frame clones and drops some. The table records over 150,000 clones, around three quarters of them present only once. Sequenced material: PBMCs. The receptors shown here come from a man aged 35-49 years in good health and CMV-seronegative.

In the case of this clone: Germline and junction disagree at one end, which may indicate a read error. The chain couples TRBV30 to TRBJ2-4, with D perhaps TRBD1 (6 bases). Looked up from germline, CDR1 is GTSNPN and CDR2 is SVGIG (reference sequence). There are 14 residues in the CDR3. DNA of the CDR3: TGTGCCTGGACCCCAGGGGCAGCCAAAAGCATTCAGTACTTC. Amino acid sequence: CAWTPGAAKSIQYF.

V and J are TRBV5-4 and TRBJ2-3, with 7 bases identical to TRBD2. The CDR3 covers 16 residues. The V gene end was trimmed by 0 bases and the J gene end by 0 bases; junction bases not matched to a gene: 4. Germline CDR1 SGHNT, CDR2 YYREEE (reference sequence). CDR3 residues: CASSLGSSGSTDTQYF. The DNA for the CDR3 is TGTGCCAGCAGCTTGGGTTCTAGCGGTAGCACAGATACGCAGTATTTT.

The J gene is TRBJ1-1, the V gene TRBV29-1; 7 bases agree with TRBD1. The V and J ends lost 7 bases and 1 base, in that order; junction bases with no gene match: 3. The CDR3 runs to 12 residues. The germline V gene encodes CDR1 SQVTM and CDR2 ANQGSEA. This CDR3 reads CSGRGANTEAFF. CDR3 in DNA: TGCAGCGGCAGGGGGGCGAACACTGAAGCTTTCTTT. Drawing the rest from reference TRBV29-1 and TRBJ1-1, the complete variable domain is SAVISQKPSRDICQRGTSLTIQCQVDSQVTMMFWYRQQPGQSLTLIATANQGSEATYESGFVIDKFPISRPNLTFSTLTVSNMSPEDSSIYLCSGRGANTEAFFGQGTRLTVV.

The chain has TRBV7-9 and TRBJ2-2, with a tentative D call TRBD2 (5 bases). The length of the CDR3 is 15 residues. Germline CDR1 reads SEHNR; CDR2 reads FQNEAQ (reference sequence). Trimming took 1 base from V and 4 from J, leaving 10 bases between them. This chain's CDR3 is CASSLDRGATGELFF. The CDR3 DNA reads TGTGCCAGCAGCTTAGACCGGGGAGCCACCGGGGAGCTGTTTTTT.

The chain recombines TRBV7-6 with TRBJ2-2, with D possibly TRBD1 on 5 matching bases. CDR1 and CDR2 (germline): SGHVS, FNYEAQ. This CDR3 contains 14 residues. Between the trimmed V and J ends, which lost 2 bases and 5 bases, there was a span of 9 bases. As DNA, the CDR3 is TGTGCCAGCAGCTTAATTCAGGGAACCGGGGAGCTGTTTTTT. Its translation is CASSLIQGTGELFF.

This clone was seen a single time. The genes are TRBV5-4 and TRBJ1-1, with D perhaps matching TRBD1 (5 bases). Germline values: CDR1 SGHNT, CDR2 YYREEE (reference sequence). The germline V and J ends were trimmed by 1 base and 4 bases, with 20 bases remaining between them. The CDR3 consists of 17 residues. Here the CDR3 DNA reads TGTGCCAGCAGCTTGATAACCTCTGGGGTAAGGGGCACTGAAGCTTTCTTT. Protein sequence: CASSLITSGVRGTEAFF.

This rearrangement joins TRBV27 to TRBJ1-1; D gene uncertain. The CDR3 has 13 residues. Germline values: CDR1 MNHEY, CDR2 SMNVEV (reference sequence). V lost 4 bases to trimming and J lost 1 base, with 7 bases between them. As DNA, the CDR3 is TGTGCCAGCAGTTCTACGAGGAACACTGAAGCTTTCTTT. Translated, it gives CASSSTRNTEAFF.

The gene calls are TRBV4-3 and TRBJ2-2, with D perhaps matching TRBD1 (5 bases). This CDR3 is built from 12 residues. CDR1 and CDR2 (germline): LGHNA, YSLEER. The CDR3: CEEGENTGELFF. DNA of the CDR3: TGCGAGGAAGGGGAAAACACCGGGGAGCTGTTTTTT.

The chain carries TRBV5-5 and TRBJ2-7, with D possibly TRBD2 on 6 matching bases. Trimming removed 2 bases from V and 2 bases from J, with 14 bases in between. Germline V gene data show CDR1 as SGHKS and CDR2 as YYEKEE (reference sequence). This CDR3 region has 15 residues. The CDR3 spells CASSFGGWYTYEQYF. The DNA for the CDR3 is TGTGCCAGCAGCTTCGGGGGATGGTATACCTACGAGCAGTACTTC. The variable domain in full, completed from reference TRBV5-5 and TRBJ2-7, reads DAGVTQSPTHLIKTRGQQVTLRCSPISGHKSVSWYQQVLGQGPQFIFQYYEKEERGRGNFPDRFSARQFPNYSSELNVNALLLGDSALYLCASSFGGWYTYEQYFGPGTRLTVT.

This clone was counted between two and nine times. The J gene is TRBJ1-1, the V gene TRBV19, with 7 positions matching TRBD1. Germline trimming cut 5 bases from V and 1 base from J; bases unmatched to any gene: 7. CDR1 LNHDA and CDR2 SQIVND come from the germline V gene (reference sequence). CDR3 length: 15 residues. CDR3: CASSLLTGKNTEAFF. DNA for the CDR3: TGTGCCAGTAGTCTCCTGACAGGGAAGAACACTGAAGCTTTCTTT. Full variable domain (rest looked up from reference TRBV19 and TRBJ1-1): DGGITQSPKYLFRKEGQNVTLSCEQNLNHDAMYWYRQDPGQGLRLIYYSQIVNDFQKGDIAEGYSVSREKKESFPLTVTSAQKNPTAFYLCASSLLTGKNTEAFFGQGTRLTVV.

For this clone: The junction and the germline gene differ at one end; a read error may be behind it. This sequence joins TRBV27 and TRBJ1-5; D is perhaps TRBD1 (6 bases). Germline CDR1 is MNHEY and CDR2 is SMNVEV (reference sequence). The CDR3 has 14 residues. CDR3 protein: CASGLGGGNQPQHF. CDR3 bases: TGTGCCAGCGGTTTGGGAGGGGGAAATCAGCCCCAGCATTTT.

Note on this clone: This sample also contains other DNA sequences that code for the same CDR3. The gene calls are TRBV19 and TRBJ1-5, with D possibly being TRBD1 (6 bases). This CDR3 spans 13 amino acids. With 5 bases removed from V and 6 bases from J, the gap between germline ends came to 11 bases. From germline, CDR1 is LNHDA and CDR2 SQIVND (reference sequence). The CDR3: CASSGGPTQPQHF. The CDR3 DNA reads TGTGCCAGTAGTGGGGGCCCGACTCAGCCCCAGCATTTT.

The V gene is TRBV5-3, the J gene TRBJ2-2, with 8 bases that match TRBD2. TRBV5-3 has ORF status, its function being uncertain. This CDR3 contains 16 residues. V dropped 2 bases and J dropped 7; count of bases not matched to a gene: 10. CDR3 in DNA: TGTGCCAGAAGCTTAGTCCAGCGGGAGTCGAGCGGGGAGCTGTTTTTT. Residues: CARSLVQRESSGELFF.

The chain has TRBV5-4 and TRBJ2-1, with a weak D call TRBD1 (5 bases). Germline V gene sequence: CDR1 SGHNT, CDR2 YYREEE (reference sequence). The length of the CDR3 is 18 residues. The V end was cut by 1 base, the J end by 2 bases, with 19 bases between. The CDR3 here is CASSLLGWAGRTYNEQFF. DNA for the CDR3: TGTGCCAGCAGCTTGCTCGGTTGGGCAGGGCGAACCTACAATGAGCAGTTCTTC.